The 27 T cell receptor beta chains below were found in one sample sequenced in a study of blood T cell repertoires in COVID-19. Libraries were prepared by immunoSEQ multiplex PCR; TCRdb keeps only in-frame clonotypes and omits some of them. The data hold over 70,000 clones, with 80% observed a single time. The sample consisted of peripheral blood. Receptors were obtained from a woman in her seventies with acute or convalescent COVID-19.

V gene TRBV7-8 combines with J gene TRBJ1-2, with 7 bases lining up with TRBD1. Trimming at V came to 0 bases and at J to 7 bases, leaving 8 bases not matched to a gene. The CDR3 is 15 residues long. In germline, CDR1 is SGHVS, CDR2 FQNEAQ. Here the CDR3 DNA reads TGTGCCAGCAGCTTAGCGCGAGGGGGCCAGGGTGGCTACACCTTC. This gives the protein CASSLARGGQGGYTF.

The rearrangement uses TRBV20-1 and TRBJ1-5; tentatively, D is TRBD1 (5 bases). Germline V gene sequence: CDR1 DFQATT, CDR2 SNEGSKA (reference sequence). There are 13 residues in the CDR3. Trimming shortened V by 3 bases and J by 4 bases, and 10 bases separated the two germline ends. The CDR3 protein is CSASLTENQPQHF. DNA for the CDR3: TGCAGTGCTAGTTTGACAGAAAATCAGCCCCAGCATTTT.

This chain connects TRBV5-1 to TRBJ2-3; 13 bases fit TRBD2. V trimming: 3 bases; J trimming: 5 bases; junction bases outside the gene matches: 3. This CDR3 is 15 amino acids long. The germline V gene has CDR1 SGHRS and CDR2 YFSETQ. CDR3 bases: TGCGCCAGCAGCTCGACTAGCGGGAGGTTAGATACGCAGTATTTT. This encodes CASSSTSGRLDTQYF. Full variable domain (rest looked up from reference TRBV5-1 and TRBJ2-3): KAGVTQTPRYLIKTRGQQVTLSCSPISGHRSVSWYQQTPGQGLQFLFEYFSETQRNKGNFPGRFSGRQFSNSRSEMNVSTLELGDSALYLCASSSTSGRLDTQYFGPGTRLTVL.

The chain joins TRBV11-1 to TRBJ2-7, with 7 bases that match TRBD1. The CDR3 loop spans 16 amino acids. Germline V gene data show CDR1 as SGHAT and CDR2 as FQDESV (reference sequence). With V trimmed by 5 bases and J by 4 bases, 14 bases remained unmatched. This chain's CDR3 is CASSKTGGQPRYEQYF. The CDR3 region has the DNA TGTGCCAGCAGCAAAACTGGGGGACAGCCTCGTTACGAGCAGTACTTC.

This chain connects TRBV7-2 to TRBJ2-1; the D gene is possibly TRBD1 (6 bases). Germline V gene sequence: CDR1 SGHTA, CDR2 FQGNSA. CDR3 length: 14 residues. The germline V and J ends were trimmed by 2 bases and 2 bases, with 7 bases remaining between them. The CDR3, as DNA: TGTGCCAGCAGCTTAAGGACAGCCTACAATGAGCAGTTCTTC. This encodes CASSLRTAYNEQFF.

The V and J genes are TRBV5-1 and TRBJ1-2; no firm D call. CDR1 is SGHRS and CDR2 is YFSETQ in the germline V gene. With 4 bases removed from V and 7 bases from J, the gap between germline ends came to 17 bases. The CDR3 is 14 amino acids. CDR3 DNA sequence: TGCGCCAGCAGCCTCCTCCATGGAGGTGCTGGCTACACCTTC. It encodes CASSLLHGGAGYTF.

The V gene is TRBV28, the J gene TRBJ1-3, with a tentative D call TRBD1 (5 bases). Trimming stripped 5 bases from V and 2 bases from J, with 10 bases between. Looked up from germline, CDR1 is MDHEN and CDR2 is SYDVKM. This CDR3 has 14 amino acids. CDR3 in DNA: TGTGCCAGCAGTACGGACATTCCTGGAAACACCATATATTTT. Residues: CASSTDIPGNTIYF.

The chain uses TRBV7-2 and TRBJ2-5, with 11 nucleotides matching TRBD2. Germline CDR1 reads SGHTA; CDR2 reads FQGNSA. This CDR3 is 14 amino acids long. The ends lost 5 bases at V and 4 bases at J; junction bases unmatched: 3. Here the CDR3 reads CASSALAGVETQYF. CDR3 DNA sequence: TGTGCCAGCAGCGCACTAGCGGGAGTAGAGACCCAGTACTTC.

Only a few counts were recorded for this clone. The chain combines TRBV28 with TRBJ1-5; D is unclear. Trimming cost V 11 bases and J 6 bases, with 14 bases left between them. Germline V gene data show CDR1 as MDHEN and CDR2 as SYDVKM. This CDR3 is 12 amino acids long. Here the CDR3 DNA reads TGTGCCGCCGACGACCGGGTTCAGCCCCAGCATTTT. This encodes CAADDRVQPQHF.

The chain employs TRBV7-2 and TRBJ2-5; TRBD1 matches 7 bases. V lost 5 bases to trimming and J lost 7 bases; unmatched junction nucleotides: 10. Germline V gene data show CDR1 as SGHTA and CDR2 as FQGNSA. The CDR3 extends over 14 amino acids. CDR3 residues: CASSIKQGLVTQYF. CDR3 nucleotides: TGTGCCAGCAGCATAAAACAGGGGTTGGTGACCCAGTACTTC.

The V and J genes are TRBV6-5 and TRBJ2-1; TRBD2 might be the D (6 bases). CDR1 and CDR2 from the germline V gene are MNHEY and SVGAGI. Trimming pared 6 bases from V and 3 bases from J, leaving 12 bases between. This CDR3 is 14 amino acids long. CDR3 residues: CASSTGRDYNEQFF. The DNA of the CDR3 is TGTGCCAGCAGCACCGGGCGGGACTACAATGAGCAGTTCTTC.

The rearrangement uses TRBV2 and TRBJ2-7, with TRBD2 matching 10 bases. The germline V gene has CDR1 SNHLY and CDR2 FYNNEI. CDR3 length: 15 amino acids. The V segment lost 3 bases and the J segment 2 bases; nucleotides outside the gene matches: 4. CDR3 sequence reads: CASSDSLAGAYEQYF. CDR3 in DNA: TGTGCCAGCAGTGATTCGCTAGCGGGGGCCTACGAGCAGTACTTC.

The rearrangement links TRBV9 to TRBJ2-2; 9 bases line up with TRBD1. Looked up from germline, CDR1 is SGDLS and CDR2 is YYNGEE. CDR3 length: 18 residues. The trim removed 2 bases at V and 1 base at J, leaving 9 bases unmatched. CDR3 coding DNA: TGTGCCAGCAGCGTTAGTGTTCCGGGACAGGGGAACACCGGGGAGCTGTTTTTT. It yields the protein CASSVSVPGQGNTGELFF.

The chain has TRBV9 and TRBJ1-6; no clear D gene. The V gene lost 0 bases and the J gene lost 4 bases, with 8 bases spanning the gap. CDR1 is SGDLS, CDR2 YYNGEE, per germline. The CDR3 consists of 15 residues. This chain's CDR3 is CASSVDGGYNSPLHF. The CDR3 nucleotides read TGTGCCAGCAGCGTAGATGGCGGTTATAATTCACCCCTCCACTTT.

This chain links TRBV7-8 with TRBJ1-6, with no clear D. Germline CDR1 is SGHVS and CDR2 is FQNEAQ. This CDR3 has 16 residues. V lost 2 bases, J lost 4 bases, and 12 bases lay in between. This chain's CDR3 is CASSLPAGVYNSPLHF. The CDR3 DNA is TGTGCCAGCAGCTTACCCGCCGGGGTTTATAATTCACCCCTCCACTTT.

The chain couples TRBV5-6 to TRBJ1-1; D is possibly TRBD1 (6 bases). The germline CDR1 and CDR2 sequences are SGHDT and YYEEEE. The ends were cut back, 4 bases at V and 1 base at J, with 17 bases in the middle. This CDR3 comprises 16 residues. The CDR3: CASSPQGVRGNTEAFF. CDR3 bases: TGTGCCAGCAGCCCACAGGGAGTAAGGGGGAACACTGAAGCTTTCTTT.

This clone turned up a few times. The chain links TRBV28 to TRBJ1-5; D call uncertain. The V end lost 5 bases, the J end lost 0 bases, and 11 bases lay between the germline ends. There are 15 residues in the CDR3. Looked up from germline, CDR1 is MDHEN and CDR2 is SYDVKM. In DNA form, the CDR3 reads TGTGCCAGCAGTCGGACTCTTAATAGCAATCAGCCCCAGCATTTT. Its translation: CASSRTLNSNQPQHF.

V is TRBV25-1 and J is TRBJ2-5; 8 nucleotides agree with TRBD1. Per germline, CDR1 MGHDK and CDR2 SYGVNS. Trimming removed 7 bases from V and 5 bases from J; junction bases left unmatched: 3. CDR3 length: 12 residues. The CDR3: CASTTGGETQYF. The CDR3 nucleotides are TGTGCCAGCACCACAGGGGGGGAGACCCAGTACTTC.

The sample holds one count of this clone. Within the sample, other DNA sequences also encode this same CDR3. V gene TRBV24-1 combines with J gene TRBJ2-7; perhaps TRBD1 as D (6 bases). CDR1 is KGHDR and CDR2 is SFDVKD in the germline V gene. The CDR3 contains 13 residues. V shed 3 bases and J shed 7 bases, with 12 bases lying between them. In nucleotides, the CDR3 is TGTGCCACCAGTGATCTACAGGGCGGGGAGCAGTACTTC. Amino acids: CATSDLQGGEQYF.

CDR3 bases: TGTGCCAGCAGCACCTCCCGACAGCCGGGTTATGGCTACACCTTC. It codes for CASSTSRQPGYGYTF. The V call is TRBV13, the J call TRBJ1-2, with a possible D match to TRBD1 (5 bases). Trimming pared 5 bases from V and 5 bases from J, leaving 18 bases between. The CDR3 is 15 residues long. Germline V gene sequence: CDR1 PRHDT, CDR2 FYEKMQ (reference sequence). Full variable domain (remainder filled in from reference TRBV13 and TRBJ1-2): AAGVIQSPRHLIKEKRETATLKCYPIPRHDTVYWYQQGPGQDPQFLISFYEKMQSDKGSIPDRFSAQQFSDYHSELNMSSLELGDSALYFCASSTSRQPGYGYTFGSGTRLTVV.

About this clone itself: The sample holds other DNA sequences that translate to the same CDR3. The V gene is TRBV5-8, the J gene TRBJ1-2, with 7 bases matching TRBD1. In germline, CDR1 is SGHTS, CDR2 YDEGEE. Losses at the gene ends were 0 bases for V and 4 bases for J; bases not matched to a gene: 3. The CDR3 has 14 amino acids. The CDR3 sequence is CASSLDRGGYGYTF. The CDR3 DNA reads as TGTGCCAGCAGCTTGGACAGGGGAGGCTATGGCTACACCTTC. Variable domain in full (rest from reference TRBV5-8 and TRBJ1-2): EAGVTQSPTHLIKTRGQQATLRCSPISGHTSVYWYQQALGLGLQFLLWYDEGEERNRGNFPPRFSGRQFPNYSSELNVNALELEDSALYLCASSLDRGGYGYTFGSGTRLTVV.

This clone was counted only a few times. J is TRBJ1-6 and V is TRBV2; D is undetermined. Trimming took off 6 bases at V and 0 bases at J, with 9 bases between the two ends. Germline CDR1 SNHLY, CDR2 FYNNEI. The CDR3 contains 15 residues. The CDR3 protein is CASSLGSSYNSPLHF. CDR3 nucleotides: TGTGCCAGCAGCCTCGGGAGCTCCTATAATTCACCCCTCCACTTT.

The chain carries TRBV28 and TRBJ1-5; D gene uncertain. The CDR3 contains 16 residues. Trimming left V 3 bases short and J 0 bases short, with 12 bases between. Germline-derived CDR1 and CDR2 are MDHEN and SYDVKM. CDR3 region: CASSLPQRYSNQPQHF. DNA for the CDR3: TGTGCCAGCAGTTTGCCCCAGCGATATAGCAATCAGCCCCAGCATTTT.

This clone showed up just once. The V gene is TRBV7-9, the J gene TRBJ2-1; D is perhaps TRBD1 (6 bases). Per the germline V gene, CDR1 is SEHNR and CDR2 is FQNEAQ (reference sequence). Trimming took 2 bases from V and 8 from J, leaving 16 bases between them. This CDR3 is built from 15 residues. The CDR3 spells CASSLITGQVDEQFF. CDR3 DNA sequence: TGTGCCAGCAGCTTAATTACAGGGCAAGTGGATGAGCAGTTCTTC. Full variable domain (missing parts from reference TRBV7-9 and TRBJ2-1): DTGVSQNPRHKITKRGQNVTFRCDPISEHNRLYWYRQTLGQGPEFLTYFQNEAQLEKSRLLSDRFSAERPKGSFSTLEIQRTEQGDSAMYLCASSLITGQVDEQFFGPGTRLTVL.

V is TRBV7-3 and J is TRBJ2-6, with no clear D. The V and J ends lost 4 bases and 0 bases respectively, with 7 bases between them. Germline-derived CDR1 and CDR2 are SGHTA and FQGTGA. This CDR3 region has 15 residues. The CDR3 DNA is TGTGCCAGCAGCTCACTTCCCTCTGGGGCCAACGTCCTGACTTTC. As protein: CASSSLPSGANVLTF.

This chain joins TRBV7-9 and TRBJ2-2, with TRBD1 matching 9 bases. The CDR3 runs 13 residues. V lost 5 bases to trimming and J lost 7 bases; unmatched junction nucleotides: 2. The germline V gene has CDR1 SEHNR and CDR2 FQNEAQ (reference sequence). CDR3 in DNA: TGTGCCAGCAGCCGACAGGGGGTCGGGGAGCTGTTTTTT. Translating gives CASSRQGVGELFF.

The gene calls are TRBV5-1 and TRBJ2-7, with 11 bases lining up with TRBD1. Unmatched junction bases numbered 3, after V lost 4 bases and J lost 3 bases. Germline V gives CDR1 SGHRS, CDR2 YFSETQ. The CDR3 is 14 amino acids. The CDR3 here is CASSVGQGGYEQYF. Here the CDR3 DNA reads TGCGCCAGCAGCGTGGGACAGGGGGGCTACGAGCAGTACTTC.